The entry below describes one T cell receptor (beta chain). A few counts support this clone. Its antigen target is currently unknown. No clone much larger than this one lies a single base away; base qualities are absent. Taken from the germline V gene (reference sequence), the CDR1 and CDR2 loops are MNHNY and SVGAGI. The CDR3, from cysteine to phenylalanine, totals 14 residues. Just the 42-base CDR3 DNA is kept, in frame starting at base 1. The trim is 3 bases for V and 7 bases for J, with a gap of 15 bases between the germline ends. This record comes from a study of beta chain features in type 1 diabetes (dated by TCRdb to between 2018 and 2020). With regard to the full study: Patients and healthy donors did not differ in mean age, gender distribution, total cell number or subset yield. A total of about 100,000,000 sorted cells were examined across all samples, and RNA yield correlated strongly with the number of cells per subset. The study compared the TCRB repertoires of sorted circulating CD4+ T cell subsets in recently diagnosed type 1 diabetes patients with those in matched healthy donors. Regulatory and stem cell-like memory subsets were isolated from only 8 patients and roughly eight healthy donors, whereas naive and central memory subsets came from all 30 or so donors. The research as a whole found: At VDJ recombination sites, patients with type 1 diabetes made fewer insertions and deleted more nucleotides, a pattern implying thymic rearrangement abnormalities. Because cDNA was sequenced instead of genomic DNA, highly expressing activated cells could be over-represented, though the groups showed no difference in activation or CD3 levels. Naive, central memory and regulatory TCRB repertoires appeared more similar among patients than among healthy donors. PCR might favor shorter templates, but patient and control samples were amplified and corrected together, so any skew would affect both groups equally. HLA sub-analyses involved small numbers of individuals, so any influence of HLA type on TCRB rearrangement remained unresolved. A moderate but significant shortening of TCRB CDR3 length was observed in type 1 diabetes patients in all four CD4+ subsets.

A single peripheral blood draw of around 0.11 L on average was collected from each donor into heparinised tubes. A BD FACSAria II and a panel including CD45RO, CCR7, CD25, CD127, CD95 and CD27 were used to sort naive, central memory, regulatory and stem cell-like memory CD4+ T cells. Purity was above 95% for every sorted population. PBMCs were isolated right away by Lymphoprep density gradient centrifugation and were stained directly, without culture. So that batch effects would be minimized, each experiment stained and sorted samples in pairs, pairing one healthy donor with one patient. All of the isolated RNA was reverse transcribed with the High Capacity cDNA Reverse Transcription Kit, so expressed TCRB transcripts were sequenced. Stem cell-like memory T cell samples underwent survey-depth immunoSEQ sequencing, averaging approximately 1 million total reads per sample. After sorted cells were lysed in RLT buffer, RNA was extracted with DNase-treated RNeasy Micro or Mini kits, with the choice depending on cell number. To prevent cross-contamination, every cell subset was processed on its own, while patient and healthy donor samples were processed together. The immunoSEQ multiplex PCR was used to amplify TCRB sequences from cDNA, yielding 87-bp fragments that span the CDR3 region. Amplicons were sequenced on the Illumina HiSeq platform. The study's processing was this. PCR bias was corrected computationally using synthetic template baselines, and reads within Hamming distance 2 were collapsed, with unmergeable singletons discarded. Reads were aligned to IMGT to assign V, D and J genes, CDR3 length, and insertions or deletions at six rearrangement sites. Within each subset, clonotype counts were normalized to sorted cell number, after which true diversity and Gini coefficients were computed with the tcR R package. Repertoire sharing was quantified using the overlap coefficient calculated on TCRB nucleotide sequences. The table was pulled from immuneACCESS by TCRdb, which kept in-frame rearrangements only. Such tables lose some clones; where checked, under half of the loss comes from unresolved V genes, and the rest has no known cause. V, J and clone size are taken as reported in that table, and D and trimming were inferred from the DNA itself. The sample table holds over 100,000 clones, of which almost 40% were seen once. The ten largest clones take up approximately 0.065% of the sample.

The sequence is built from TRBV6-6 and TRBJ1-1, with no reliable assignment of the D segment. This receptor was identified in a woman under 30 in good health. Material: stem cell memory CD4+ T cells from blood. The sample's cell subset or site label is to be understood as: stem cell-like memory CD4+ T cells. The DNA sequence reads TGTGCCAGCAGTTATGGCGGGCCACTGCTTGAAGCTTTCTTT. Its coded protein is CASSYGGPLLEAFF.